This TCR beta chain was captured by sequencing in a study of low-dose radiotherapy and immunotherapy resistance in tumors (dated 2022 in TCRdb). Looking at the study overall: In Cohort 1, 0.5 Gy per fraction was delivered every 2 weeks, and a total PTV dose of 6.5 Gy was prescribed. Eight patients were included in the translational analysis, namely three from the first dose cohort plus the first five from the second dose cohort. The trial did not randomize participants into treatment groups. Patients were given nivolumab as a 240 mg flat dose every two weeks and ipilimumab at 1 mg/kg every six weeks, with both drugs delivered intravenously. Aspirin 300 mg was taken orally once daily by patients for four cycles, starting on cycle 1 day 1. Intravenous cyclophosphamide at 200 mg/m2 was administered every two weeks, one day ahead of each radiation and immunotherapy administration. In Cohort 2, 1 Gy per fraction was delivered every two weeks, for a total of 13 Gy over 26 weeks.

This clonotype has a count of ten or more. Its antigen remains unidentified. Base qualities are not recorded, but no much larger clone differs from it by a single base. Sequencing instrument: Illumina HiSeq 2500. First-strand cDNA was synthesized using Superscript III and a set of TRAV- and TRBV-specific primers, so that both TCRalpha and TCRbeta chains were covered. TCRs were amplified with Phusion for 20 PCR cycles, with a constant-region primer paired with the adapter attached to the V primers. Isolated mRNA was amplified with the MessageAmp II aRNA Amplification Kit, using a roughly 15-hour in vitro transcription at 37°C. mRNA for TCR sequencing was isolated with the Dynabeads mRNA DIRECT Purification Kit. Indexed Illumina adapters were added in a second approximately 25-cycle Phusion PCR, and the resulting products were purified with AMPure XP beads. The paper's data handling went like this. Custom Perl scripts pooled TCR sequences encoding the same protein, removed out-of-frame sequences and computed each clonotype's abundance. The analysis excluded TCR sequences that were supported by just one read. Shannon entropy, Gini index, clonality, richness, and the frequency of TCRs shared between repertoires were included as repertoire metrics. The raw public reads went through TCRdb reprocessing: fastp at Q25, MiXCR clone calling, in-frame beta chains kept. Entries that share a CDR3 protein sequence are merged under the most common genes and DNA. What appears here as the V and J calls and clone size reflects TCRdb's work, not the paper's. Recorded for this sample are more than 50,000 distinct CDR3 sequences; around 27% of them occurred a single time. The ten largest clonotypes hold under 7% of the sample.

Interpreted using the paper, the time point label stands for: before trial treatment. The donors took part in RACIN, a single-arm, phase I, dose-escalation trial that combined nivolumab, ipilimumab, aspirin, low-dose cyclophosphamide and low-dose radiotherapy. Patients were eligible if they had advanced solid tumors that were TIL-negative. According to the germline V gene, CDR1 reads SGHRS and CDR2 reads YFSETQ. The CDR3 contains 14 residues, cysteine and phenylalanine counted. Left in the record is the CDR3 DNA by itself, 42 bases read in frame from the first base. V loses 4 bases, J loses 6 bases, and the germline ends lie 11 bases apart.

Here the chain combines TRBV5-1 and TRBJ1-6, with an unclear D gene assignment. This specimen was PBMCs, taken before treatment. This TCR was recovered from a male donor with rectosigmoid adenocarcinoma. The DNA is TGCGCCAGCAGCGAGATGACTTCTAATTCACCCCTCCACTTT. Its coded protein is CASSEMTSNSPLHF.